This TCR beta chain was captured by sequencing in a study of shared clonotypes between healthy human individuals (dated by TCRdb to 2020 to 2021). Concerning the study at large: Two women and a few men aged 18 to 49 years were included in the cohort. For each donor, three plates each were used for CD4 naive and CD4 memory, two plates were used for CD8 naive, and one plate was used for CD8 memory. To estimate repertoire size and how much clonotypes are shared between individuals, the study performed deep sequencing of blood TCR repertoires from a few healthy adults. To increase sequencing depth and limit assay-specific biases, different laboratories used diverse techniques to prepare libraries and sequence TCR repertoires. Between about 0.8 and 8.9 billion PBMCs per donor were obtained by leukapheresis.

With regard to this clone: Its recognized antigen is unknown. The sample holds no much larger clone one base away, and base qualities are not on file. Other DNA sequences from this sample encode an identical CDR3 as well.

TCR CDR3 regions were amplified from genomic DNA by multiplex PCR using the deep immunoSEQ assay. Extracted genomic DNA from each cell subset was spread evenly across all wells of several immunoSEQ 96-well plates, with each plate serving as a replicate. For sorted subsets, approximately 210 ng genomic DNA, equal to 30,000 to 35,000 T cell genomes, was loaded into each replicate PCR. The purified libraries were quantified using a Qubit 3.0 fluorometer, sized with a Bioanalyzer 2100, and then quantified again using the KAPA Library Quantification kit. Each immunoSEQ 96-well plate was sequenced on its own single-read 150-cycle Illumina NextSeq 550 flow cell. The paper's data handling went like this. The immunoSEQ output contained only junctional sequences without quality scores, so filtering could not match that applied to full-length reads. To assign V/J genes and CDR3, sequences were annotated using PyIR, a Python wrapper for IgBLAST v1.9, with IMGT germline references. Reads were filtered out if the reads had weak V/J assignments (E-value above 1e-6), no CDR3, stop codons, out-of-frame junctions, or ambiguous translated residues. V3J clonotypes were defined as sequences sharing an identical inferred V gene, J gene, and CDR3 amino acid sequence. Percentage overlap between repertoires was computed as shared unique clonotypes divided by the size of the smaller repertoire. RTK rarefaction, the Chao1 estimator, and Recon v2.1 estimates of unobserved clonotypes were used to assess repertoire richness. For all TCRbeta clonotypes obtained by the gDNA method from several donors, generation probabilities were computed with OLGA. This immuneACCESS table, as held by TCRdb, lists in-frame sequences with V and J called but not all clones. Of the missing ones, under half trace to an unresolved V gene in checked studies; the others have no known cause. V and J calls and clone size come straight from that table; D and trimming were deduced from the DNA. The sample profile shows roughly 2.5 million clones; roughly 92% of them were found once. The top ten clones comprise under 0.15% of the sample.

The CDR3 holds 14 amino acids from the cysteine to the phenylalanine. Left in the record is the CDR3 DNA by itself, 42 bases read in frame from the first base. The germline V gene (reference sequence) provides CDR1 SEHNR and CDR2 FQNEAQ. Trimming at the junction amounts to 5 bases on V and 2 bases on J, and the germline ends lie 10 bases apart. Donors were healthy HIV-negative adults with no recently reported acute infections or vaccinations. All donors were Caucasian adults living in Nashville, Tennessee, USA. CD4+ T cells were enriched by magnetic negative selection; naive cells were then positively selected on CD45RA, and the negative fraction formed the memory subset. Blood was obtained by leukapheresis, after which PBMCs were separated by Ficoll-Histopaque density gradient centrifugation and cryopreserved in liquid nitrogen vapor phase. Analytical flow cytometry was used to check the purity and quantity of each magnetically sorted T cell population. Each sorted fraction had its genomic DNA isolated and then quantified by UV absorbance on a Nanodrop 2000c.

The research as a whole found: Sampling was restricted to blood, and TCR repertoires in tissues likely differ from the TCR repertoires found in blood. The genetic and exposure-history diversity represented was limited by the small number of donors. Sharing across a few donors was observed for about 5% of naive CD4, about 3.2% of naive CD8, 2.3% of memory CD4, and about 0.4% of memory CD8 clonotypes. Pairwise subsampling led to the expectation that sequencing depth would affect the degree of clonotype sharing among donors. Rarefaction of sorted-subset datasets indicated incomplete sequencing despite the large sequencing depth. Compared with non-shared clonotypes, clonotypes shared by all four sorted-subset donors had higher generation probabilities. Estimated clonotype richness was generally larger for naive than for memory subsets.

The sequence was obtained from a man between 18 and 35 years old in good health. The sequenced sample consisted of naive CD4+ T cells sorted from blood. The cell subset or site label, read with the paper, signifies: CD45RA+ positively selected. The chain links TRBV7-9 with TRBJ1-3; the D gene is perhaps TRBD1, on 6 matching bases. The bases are TGTGCCAGCAGCCCTGGGGACACTGGAAACACCATATATTTT. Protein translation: CASSPGDTGNTIYF.